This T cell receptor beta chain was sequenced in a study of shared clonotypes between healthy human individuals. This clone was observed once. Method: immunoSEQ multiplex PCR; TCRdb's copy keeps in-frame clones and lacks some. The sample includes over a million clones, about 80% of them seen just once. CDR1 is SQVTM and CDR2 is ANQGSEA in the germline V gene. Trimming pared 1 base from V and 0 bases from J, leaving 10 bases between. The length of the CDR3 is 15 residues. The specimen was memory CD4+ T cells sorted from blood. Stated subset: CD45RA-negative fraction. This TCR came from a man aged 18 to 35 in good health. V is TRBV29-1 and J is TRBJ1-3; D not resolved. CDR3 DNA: TGCAGCGTTGAAGGGACGGCAAGCTCTGGAAACACCATATATTTT. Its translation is CSVEGTASSGNTIYF.